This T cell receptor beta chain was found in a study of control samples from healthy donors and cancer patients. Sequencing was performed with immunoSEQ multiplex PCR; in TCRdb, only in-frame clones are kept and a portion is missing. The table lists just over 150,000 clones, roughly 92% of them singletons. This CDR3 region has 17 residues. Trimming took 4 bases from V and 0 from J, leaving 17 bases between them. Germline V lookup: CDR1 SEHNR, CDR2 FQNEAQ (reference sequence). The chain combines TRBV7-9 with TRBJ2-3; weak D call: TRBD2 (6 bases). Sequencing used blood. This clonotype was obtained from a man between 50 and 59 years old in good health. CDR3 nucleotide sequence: TGTGCCAGCAGCTCTAGCGCGACGGCACTTAGCACAGATACGCAGTATTTT. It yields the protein CASSSSATALSTDTQYF.